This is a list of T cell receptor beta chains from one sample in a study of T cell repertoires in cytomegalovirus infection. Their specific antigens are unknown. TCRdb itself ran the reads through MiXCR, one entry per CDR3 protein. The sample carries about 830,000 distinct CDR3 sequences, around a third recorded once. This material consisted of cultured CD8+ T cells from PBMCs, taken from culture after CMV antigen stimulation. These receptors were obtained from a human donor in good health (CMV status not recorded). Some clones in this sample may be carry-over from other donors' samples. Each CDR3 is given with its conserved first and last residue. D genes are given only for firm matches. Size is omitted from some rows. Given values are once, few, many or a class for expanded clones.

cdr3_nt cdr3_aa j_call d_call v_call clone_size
TGTGCCAGCAGTTACGGTCTCGTGAATGAGCAGTTCTTC CASSYGLVNEQFF TRBJ2-1 - TRBV6-2/TRBV6-3 few
TGTGCCACCTTTAGAGGGGGGGTCCGGTTTGGCTACACCTTC CATFRGGVRFGYTF TRBJ1-2 - TRBV7-2 -
TGTGCCAGCACCTCCGACGGGGGGGGACAGGGGAACACCGGGGAGCTGTTTTTT CASTSDGGGQGNTGELFF TRBJ2-2 - TRBV6-6 few
TGTGCCAGCAGTGAAGCGCTGGGCAGGGGGCGCCAAGAGACCCAGTACTTC CASSEALGRGRQETQYF TRBJ2-5 TRBD1 TRBV6-1 few
TGTGCCAGCAGTAACAGGGTAACAGAGACCCAGTACTTC CASSNRVTETQYF TRBJ2-5 - TRBV7-9 -
TGTGCCAGCAGTGGACAGGGAATCGATCAGCCCCAGCATTTT CASSGQGIDQPQHF TRBJ1-5 TRBD1 TRBV25-1 -
TGTGCCAGCAGTTTCAGGCAGGGACAAGAGACCCAGTACTTC CASSFRQGQETQYF TRBJ2-5 - TRBV6-2/TRBV6-3 -
TGTGCCAGCAGTCATCGACTAGCGGGGGGGCTCACAGATACGCAGTATTTT CASSHRLAGGLTDTQYF TRBJ2-3 TRBD2 TRBV28 -
TGTGCCAGCAGCTTGGGGGCCCCGGGATCTCAAGAGACCCAGTACTTC CASSLGAPGSQETQYF TRBJ2-5 - TRBV7-2 many
TGTGCCAGCAGCCTCGGCTTGGGCCCGACAGCAGGAAACACCATATATTTT CASSLGLGPTAGNTIYF TRBJ1-3 - TRBV7-2 many
TGTGCCAGCAGCGGACTGGAGGCGCCCGGGGAGCTGTTTTTT CASSGLEAPGELFF TRBJ2-2 - TRBV5-4 -
TGTGCCAGCAGCTTGCTACAGGGTTCTGGGGCCAACGTCCTGACTTTC CASSLLQGSGANVLTF TRBJ2-6 - TRBV11-2 many
TGTGCCAGCAGGGATGGGGGGTCCAATCAGCCCCAGCATTTT CASRDGGSNQPQHF TRBJ1-5 - TRBV27 -
TGTGCCAGCAGCGTAAGCGGGGGACTCTCCTACGAGCAGTACTTC CASSVSGGLSYEQYF TRBJ2-7 TRBD2 TRBV2 -
TGTGCCAGCAGTCCAGGACAGGGTGACACCGGGGAGCTGTTTTTT CASSPGQGDTGELFF TRBJ2-2 TRBD1 TRBV27 many
TGCGCCAGCAGCCCATCAAGAGGCTTTAACACTGAAGCTTTCTTT CASSPSRGFNTEAFF TRBJ1-1 - TRBV5-1 once
TGTGCTAGCAGCAACCGACTAGCGGGAGACGGGGAGCTGTTTTTT CASSNRLAGDGELFF TRBJ2-2 TRBD2 TRBV7-6 -
TGTGCCAGCAGTGAAGGCACTAGCGGGGGGGCGGAGACCCAGTACTTC CASSEGTSGGAETQYF TRBJ2-5 TRBD2 TRBV2 -
TGTGCCAGCAGTTTTAGGCGCCTCTCTGGGGCCAACGTCCTGACTTTC CASSFRRLSGANVLTF TRBJ2-6 - TRBV28 few
TGTGCCAGCAGCCGCCCGGCCCTCCCTGATGGCTACACCTTC CASSRPALPDGYTF TRBJ1-2 - TRBV2 -
TGTGCCAGCAGAGAAGCGGGGGACTACGAGCAGTACTTC CASREAGDYEQYF TRBJ2-7 TRBD2 TRBV6-1 -
TGTGCCAGCAGCTCACTCCTCTCCAGGGGAGATAGGCAGTATTTT CASSSLLSRGDRQYF TRBJ2-3 - TRBV7-2 -
TGTGCCAGCAGTTTTAGCGGGGGGGCCGACGAGCAGTACTTC CASSFSGGADEQYF TRBJ2-7 TRBD2 TRBV27 few
TGCGCCAGCAGCCAAGAATGGGAGACAGATAAAGCTAACTATGGCTACACCTTC CASSQEWETDKANYGYTF TRBJ1-2 - TRBV4-1 -
TGTGCCAGCACCCCAAGAGAAAACACTGAAGCTTTCTTT CASTPRENTEAFF TRBJ1-1 - TRBV28 -
TGCAGCGTTGGGAAGGGGAAAGTGGAGTTCTTC CSVGKGKVEFF TRBJ2-1 - TRBV29-1 few
TGTGCCAGCAGCCAAGATTTAATAGATGGCTACACCTTC CASSQDLIDGYTF TRBJ1-2 - TRBV4-2 -
TGTGCCAGCAGTTTAGGGGTCAAATTGCCCCAGCATTTT CASSLGVKLPQHF TRBJ1-5 - TRBV12-3/TRBV12-4 -
TGTGCCATCAGTGAAGGTCGGTTCTTCTACAATGAGCAGTTCTTC CAISEGRFFYNEQFF TRBJ2-1 - TRBV10-3 -
TGCAGTGCGCATCGTCGGGACAGGGGCGACGAGCAGTACTTC CSAHRRDRGDEQYF TRBJ2-7 TRBD1 TRBV20-1 -
TGTGCCACCGCCCAGGGGACGAGCCAAGAGACCCAGTACTTC CATAQGTSQETQYF TRBJ2-5 - TRBV7-6 few
TGTGCCAGCAGCGACGGGGGTCACAATGAGCAGTTCTTC CASSDGGHNEQFF TRBJ2-1 - TRBV7-6 -
TGTGCCAGCAGCCCTCCAGGGACAGGTCAGCCCCAGCATTTT CASSPPGTGQPQHF TRBJ1-5 TRBD1 TRBV7-9 many
TGTGCCATCGCGGCGACAGGCCCCTACGAGCAGTACTTC CAIAATGPYEQYF TRBJ2-7 - TRBV12-3/TRBV12-4 few
TGTGCCAGCAGTTATGGAACCTTGGGGAACACTGAAGCTTTCTTT CASSYGTLGNTEAFF TRBJ1-1 - TRBV6-5 few
TGTGCCAGCAGTTTTTTGGACGGAAACTATGGCTACACCTTC CASSFLDGNYGYTF TRBJ1-2 - TRBV6-5 -
TGTGTCAGCAAACCTCGAACGCCAGGGCTAGCTTTCTTT CVSKPRTPGLAFF TRBJ1-1 - TRBV28 once
TGTGCCAGGGGGGGCAGGTCGCAGGGCTACGCCTTC CARGGRSQGYAF TRBJ1-2 - TRBV7-2 -
TGTGCCAGCAGGTACCCTCGGAGCGGGGGGGACGCTAGCACAGATACGCAGTATTTT CASRYPRSGGDASTDTQYF TRBJ2-3 TRBD2 TRBV7-2 many
TGTGCCAGCAGCGACCACCTGGGGGAAGGAGGGATGGGTTCAAGCGCAGATACGCAGTATTTT CASSDHLGEGGMGSSADTQYF TRBJ2-3 - TRBV9 -
TGCAGTGCTAGACTAAGGGACACTAACTATGGCTACACCTTC CSARLRDTNYGYTF TRBJ1-2 - TRBV20-1 -
TGTGCCAGCAGTTACGGGGCCGGGAATGGCTACACCTTC CASSYGAGNGYTF TRBJ1-2 - TRBV6-5 -
TGTGCCAGCAGTTTATCGGGACGACAGGGAACGGCCTATGGCTACACCTTC CASSLSGRQGTAYGYTF TRBJ1-2 TRBD1 TRBV27 -
TGTGCCATCAGGGAGACAGGGAGGGGAGCCATATATTTT CAIRETGRGAIYF TRBJ1-3 TRBD1 TRBV10-3 -
TGCGCCAGCAAGCTGGGGGGCACTGAAGCTTTCTTT CASKLGGTEAFF TRBJ1-1 - TRBV5-1 -
TGTGCCAGCAGCTTAGCGTCCGGGGAGGGCGAAAAACTGTTTTTT CASSLASGEGEKLFF TRBJ1-4 - TRBV7-6 few
TGTGCCAGTGCGACTGTTTTGGGCTACACCTTC CASATVLGYTF TRBJ1-2 - TRBV6-5 -
TGTGCTAGCAGCTCTGGTGTGTTTGATACGCAGTATTTT CASSSGVFDTQYF TRBJ2-3 - TRBV7-7 -
TGTGCCAGCAGCTTGGGTCAGAGCGTCTATGGCTACACCTTC CASSLGQSVYGYTF TRBJ1-2 - TRBV7-2 -
TGTGCCAGCACCACAGAACCGGGGGCGGGGGGCGATGAGCAGTTCTTC CASTTEPGAGGDEQFF TRBJ2-1 TRBD2 TRBV12-3/TRBV12-4 few
TGTGCCAGCAGTTTTGGGGGCCCGGGGGCGTATGGCTACACCTTC CASSFGGPGAYGYTF TRBJ1-2 - TRBV12-3/TRBV12-4 -
TGCGCCAGCAGCCAGGGTCCGGTGCAGTATTTT CASSQGPVQYF TRBJ2-3 - TRBV4-1 few